This TCR beta chain stems from a study of blood T cell repertoires in COVID-19. Study-wide background: Acute and convalescent COVID-19 specimens originated in the United States, Italy and Spain. PBMCs, B-cell-depleted T cells, or T cells provided the cDNA or gDNA that made up the material.

The V end was cut by 2 bases, the J end by 5 bases, with 7 bases between. Germline lookup yields CDR1 SGHDN and CDR2 FVKESK. The CDR3 loop spans 12 amino acids. Original methodology: Estimation of nucleated cell counts relied on the amplification of reference gene primers. Assay used: immunoSEQ multiplex PCR; TCRdb lists only in-frame clones, some missing. For V, J and clone size, that table is used; D and trimming come from the DNA. This sample carries approximately 250,000 clones, roughly 90% of them seen once, and the ten largest clones take approximately 2%. Sequencing was performed on peripheral blood. J is TRBJ2-7 and V is TRBV14; D gene ambiguous. This TCR came from a man aged 25 to 40 with active or convalescent COVID-19. The CDR3 region has the DNA TGTGCCAGCAGCCAATCAGGTGACGAGCAGTACTTC. The encoded protein is CASSQSGDEQYF.